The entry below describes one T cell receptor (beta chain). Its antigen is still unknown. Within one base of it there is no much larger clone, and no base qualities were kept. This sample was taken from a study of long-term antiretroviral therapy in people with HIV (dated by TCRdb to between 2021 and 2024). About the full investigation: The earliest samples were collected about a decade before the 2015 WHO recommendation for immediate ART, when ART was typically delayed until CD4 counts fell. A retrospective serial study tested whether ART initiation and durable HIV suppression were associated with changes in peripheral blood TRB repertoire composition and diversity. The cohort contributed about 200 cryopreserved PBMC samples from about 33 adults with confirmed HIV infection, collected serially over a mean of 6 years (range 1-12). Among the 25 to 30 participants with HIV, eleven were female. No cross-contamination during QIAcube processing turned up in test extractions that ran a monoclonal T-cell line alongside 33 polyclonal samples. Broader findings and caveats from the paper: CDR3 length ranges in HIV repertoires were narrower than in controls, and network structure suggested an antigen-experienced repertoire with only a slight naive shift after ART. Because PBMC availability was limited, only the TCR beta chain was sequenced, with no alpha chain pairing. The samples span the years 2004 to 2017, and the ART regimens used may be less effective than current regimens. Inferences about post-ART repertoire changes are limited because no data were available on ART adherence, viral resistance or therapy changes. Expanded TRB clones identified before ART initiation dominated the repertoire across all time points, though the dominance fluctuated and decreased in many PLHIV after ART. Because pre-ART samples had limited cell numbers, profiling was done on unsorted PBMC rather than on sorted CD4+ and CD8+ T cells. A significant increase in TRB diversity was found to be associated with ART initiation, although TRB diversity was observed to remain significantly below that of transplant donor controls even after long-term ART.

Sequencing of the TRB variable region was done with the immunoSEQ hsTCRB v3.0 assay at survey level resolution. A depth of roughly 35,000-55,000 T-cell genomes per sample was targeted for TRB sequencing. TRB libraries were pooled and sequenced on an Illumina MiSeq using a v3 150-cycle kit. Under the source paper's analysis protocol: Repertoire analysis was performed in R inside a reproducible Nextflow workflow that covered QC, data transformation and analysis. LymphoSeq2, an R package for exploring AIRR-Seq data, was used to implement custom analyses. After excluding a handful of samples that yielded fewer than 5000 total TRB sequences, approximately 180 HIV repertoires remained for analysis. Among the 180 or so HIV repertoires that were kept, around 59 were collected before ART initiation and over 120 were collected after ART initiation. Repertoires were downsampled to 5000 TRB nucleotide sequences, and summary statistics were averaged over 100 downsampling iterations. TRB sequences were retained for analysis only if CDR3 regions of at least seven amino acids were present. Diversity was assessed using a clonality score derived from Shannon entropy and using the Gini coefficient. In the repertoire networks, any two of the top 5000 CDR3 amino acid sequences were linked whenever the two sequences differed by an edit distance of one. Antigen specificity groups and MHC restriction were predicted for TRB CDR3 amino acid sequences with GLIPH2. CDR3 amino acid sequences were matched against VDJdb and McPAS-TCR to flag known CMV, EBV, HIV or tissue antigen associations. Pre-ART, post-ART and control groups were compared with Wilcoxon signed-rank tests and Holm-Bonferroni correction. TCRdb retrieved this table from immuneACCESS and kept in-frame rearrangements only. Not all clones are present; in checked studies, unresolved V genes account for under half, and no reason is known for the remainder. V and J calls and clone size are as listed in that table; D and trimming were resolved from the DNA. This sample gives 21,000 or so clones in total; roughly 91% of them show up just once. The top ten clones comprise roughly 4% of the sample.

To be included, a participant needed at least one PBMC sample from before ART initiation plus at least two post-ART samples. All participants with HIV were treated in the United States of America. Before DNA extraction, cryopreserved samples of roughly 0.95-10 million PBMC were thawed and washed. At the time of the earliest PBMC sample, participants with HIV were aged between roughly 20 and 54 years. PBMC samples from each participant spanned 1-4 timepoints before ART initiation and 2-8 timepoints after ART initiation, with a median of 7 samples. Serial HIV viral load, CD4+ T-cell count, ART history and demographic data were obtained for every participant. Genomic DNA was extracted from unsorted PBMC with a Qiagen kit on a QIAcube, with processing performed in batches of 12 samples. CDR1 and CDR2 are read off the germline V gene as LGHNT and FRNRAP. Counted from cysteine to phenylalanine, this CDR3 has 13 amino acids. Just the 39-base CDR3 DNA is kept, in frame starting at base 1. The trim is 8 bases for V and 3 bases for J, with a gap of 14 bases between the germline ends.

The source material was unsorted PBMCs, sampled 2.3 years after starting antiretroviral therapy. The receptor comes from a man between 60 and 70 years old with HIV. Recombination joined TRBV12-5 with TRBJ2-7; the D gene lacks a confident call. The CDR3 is CASKYSGVYEQYF. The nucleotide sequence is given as TGTGCTAGTAAGTACTCCGGAGTCTACGAGCAGTACTTC.